This paragraph covers one T cell receptor beta chain sequence. Profiled with immunoSEQ multiplex PCR; TCRdb holds only in-frame clones, not every one. The sample carries over 80,000 clones, roughly 88% recorded once. Germline-derived CDR1 and CDR2 are LGHNA and YNFKEQ. With 0 bases removed from V and 2 bases from J, the gap between germline ends came to 22 bases. The CDR3 spans 20 residues. The sample comes from a study of blood T cell repertoires in COVID-19. Overall study context: Samples came from the United States, Italy and Spain, spanning acute and convalescent COVID-19. PBMCs, B-cell-depleted T cells, or T cells provided the cDNA or gDNA that made up the material.

The V call is TRBV4-2, the J call TRBJ2-2; no definite D call. Sequencing input: peripheral blood. The TCR originated in an elderly woman with acute or convalescent COVID-19. The CDR3 bases are TGTGCCAGCAGCCAAGAGGGCACCCCCATTCTCCGCTCCAACACCGGGGAGCTGTTTTTT. This gives the protein CASSQEGTPILRSNTGELFF.